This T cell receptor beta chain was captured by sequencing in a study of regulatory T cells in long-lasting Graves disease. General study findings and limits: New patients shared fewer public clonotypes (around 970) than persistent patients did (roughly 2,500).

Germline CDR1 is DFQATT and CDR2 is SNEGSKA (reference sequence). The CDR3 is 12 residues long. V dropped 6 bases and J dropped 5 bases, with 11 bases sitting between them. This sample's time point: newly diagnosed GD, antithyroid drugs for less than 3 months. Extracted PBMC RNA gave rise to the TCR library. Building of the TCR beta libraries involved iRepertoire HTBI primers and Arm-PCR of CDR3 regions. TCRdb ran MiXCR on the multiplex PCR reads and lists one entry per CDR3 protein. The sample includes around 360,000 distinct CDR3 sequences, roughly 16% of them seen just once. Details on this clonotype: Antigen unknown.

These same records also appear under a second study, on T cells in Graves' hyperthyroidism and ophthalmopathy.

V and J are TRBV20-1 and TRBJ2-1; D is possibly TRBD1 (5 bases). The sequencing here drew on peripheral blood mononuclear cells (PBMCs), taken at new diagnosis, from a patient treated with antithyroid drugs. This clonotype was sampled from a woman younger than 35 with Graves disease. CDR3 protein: CSANPGNNEQFF. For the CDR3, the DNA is TGCAGTGCAAACCCAGGGAACAATGAGCAGTTCTTC.